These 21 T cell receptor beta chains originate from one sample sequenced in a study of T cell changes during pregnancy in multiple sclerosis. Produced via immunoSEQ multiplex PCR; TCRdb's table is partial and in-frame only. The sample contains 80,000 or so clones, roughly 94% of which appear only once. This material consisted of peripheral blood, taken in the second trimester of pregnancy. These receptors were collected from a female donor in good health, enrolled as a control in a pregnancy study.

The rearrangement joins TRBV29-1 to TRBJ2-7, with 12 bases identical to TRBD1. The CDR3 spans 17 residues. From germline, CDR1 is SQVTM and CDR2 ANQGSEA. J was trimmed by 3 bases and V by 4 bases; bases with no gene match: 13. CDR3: CSVVATPRDRGLYEQYF. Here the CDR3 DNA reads TGCAGCGTTGTGGCGACTCCCCGGGACAGGGGGCTCTACGAGCAGTACTTC.

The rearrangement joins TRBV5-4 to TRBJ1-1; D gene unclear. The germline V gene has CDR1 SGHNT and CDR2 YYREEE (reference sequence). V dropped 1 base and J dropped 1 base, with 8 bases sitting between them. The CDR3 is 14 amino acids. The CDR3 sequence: CASSLRAANTEAFF. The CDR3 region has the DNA TGTGCCAGCAGCTTGAGAGCGGCGAACACTGAAGCTTTCTTT.

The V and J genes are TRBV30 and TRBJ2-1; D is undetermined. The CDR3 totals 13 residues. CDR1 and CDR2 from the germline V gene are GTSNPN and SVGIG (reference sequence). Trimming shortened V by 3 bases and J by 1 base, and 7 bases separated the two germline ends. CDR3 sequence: CAWSRLSYNEQFF. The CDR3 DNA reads TGTGCCTGGAGCCGACTTTCCTACAATGAGCAGTTCTTC.

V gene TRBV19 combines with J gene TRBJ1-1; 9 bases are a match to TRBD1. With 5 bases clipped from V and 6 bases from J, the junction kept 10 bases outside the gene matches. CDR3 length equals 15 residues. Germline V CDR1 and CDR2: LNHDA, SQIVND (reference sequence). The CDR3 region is CASSYTGTGKPEAFF. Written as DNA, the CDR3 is TGTGCCAGTAGTTATACGGGGACAGGGAAGCCTGAAGCTTTCTTT.

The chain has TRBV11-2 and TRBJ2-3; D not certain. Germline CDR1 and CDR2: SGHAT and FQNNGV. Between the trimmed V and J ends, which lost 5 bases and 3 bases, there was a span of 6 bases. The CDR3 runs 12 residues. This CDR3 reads CASSHLTDTQYF. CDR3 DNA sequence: TGTGCCAGCAGCCACCTAACAGATACGCAGTATTTT.

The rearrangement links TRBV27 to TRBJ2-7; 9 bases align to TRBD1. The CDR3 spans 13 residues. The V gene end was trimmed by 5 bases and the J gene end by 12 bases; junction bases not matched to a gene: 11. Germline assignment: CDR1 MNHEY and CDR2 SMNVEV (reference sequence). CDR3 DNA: TGTGCCAGCAGTCTCTCCGACCGGGACAGGGTGTACTTC. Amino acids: CASSLSDRDRVYF.

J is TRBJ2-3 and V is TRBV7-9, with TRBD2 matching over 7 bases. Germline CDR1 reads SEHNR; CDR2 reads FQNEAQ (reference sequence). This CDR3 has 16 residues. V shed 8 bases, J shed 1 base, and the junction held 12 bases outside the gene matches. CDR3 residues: CASYRSGGSGTDTQYF. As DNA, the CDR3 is TGTGCCAGCTACCGCAGTGGCGGGAGCGGCACAGATACGCAGTATTTT. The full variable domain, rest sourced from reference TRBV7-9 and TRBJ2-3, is DTGVSQNPRHKITKRGQNVTFRCDPISEHNRLYWYRQTLGQGPEFLTYFQNEAQLEKSRLLSDRFSAERPKGSFSTLEIQRTEQGDSAMYLCASYRSGGSGTDTQYFGPGTRLTVL.

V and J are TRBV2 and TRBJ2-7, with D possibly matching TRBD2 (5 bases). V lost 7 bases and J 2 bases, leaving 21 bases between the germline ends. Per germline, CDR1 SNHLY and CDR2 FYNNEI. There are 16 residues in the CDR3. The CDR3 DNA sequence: TGTGCCAGCACCCCGCCCCGGGAAGTTCGGGCCTACGAGCAGTACTTC. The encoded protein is CASTPPREVRAYEQYF.

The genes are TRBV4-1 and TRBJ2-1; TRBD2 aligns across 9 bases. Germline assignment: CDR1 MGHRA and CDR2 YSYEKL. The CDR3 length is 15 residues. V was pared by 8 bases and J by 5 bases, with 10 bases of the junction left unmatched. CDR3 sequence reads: CASAPGVAGDNEQFF. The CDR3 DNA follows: TGCGCCAGCGCCCCCGGGGTAGCGGGAGACAATGAGCAGTTCTTC.

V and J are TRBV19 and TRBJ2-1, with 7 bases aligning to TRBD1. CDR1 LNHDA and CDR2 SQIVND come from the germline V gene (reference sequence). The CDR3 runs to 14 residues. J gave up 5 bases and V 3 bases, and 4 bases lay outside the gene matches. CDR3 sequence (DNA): TGTGCCAGTAGTATTTGGACAGGAGACAATGAGCAGTTCTTC. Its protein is CASSIWTGDNEQFF. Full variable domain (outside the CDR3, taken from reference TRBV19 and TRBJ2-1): DGGITQSPKYLFRKEGQNVTLSCEQNLNHDAMYWYRQDPGQGLRLIYYSQIVNDFQKGDIAEGYSVSREKKESFPLTVTSAQKNPTAFYLCASSIWTGDNEQFFGPGTRLTVL.

Here the CDR3 reads CASSPGTASYEQYF. The CDR3 DNA is TGTGCCAGCAGCCCCGGGACAGCCTCCTACGAGCAGTACTTC. V gene TRBV5-8 combines with J gene TRBJ2-7; TRBD1 matches 7 bases. Germline loops: CDR1 SGHTS, CDR2 YDEGEE. The V gene end was trimmed by 4 bases and the J gene end by 0 bases; junction bases not matched to a gene: 4. The CDR3 contains 14 residues. Together with reference TRBV5-8 and TRBJ2-7, the CDR3 gives the full variable domain: EAGVTQSPTHLIKTRGQQATLRCSPISGHTSVYWYQQALGLGLQFLLWYDEGEERNRGNFPPRFSGRQFPNYSSELNVNALELEDSALYLCASSPGTASYEQYFGPGTRLTVT.

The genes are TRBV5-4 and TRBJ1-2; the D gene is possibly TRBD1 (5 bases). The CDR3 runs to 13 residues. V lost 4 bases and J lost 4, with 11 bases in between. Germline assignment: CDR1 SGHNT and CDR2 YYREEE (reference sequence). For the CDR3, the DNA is TGTGCCAGCAGCCTACCCGACAGCTATGGCTACACCTTC. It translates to CASSLPDSYGYTF. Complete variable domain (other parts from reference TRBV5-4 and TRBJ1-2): ETGVTQSPTHLIKTRGQQVTLRCSSQSGHNTVSWYQQALGQGPQFIFQYYREEENGRGNFPPRFSGLQFPNYSSELNVNALELDDSALYLCASSLPDSYGYTFGSGTRLTVV.

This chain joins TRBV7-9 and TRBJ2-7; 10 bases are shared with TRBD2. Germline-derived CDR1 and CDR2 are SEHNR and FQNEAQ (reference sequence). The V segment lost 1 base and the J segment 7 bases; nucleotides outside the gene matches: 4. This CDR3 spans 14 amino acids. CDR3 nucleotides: TGTGCCAGCAGCTTAGGTCTAGCGGGAGATGAGCAGTACTTC. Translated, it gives CASSLGLAGDEQYF.

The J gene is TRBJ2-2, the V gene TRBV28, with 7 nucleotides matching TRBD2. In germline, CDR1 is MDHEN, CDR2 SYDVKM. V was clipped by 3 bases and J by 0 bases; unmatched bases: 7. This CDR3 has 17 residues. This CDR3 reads CASSFWRERANTGELFF. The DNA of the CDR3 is TGTGCCAGCAGTTTCTGGCGGGAGAGGGCGAACACCGGGGAGCTGTTTTTT.

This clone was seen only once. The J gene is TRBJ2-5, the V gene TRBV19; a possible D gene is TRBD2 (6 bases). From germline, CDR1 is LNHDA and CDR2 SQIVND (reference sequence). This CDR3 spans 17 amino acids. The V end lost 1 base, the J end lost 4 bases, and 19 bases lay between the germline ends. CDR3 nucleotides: TGTGCCAGTAGTATAGGCTCACGTTCGTGGCGGGGAGAGACCCAGTACTTC. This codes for CASSIGSRSWRGETQYF. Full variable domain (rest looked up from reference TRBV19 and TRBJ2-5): DGGITQSPKYLFRKEGQNVTLSCEQNLNHDAMYWYRQDPGQGLRLIYYSQIVNDFQKGDIAEGYSVSREKKESFPLTVTSAQKNPTAFYLCASSIGSRSWRGETQYFGPGTRLLVL.

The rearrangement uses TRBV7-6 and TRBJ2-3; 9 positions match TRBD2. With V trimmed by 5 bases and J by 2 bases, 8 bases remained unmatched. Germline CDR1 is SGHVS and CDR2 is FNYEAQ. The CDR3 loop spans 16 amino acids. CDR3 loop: CASSLQTSGYTDTQYF. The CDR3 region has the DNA TGTGCCAGCAGCCTACAGACTAGCGGTTACACAGATACGCAGTATTTT.

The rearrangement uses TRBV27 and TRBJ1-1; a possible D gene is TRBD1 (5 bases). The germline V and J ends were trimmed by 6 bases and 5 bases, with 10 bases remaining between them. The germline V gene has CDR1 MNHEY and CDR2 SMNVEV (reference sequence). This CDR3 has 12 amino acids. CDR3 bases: TGTGCCAGCAGGGGGGGAAGAACTGAAGCTTTCTTT. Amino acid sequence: CASRGGRTEAFF.

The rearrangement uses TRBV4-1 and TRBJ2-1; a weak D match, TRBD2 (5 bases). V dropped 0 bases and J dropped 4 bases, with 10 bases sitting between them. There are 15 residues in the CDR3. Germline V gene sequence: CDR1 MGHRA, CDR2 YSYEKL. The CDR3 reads CASSQDPDSYNEQFF. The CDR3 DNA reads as TGCGCCAGCAGCCAAGATCCGGACTCTTACAATGAGCAGTTCTTC.

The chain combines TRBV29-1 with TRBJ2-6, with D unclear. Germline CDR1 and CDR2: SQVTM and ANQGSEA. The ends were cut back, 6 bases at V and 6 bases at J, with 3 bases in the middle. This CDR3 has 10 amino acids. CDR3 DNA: TGCAGCGTCCTGGCCAACGTCCTGACTTTC. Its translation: CSVLANVLTF.

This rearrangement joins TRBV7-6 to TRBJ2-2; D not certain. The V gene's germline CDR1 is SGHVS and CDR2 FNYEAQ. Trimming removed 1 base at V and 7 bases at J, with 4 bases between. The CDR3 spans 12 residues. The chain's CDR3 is CASSLVHGELFF. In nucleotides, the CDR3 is TGTGCCAGCAGCTTAGTCCACGGGGAGCTGTTTTTT.

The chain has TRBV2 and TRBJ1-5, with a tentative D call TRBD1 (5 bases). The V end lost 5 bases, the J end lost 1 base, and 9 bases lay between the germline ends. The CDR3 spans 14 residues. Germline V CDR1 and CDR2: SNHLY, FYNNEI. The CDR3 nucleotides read TGTGCCAGCAGTATCAGGGTGAGCAATCAGCCCCAGCATTTT. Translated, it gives CASSIRVSNQPQHF.